The source of this T cell receptor beta chain is a study of blood T cell repertoires in COVID-19. Study background: Samples representing acute and convalescent COVID-19 were sourced from the United States, Italy and Spain. PBMCs, B-cell-depleted T cells, or T cells were the source of the cDNA or gDNA that made up the material.

This clone was observed a few times. Profiling relied on immunoSEQ multiplex PCR, and the TCRdb table lists in-frame clones only, not all of them. Of 150,000 to 200,000 clones listed, roughly four fifths are singletons. From germline, CDR1 is SEHNR and CDR2 FQNEAQ (reference sequence). The CDR3 covers 16 residues. V was pared by 6 bases and J by 0 bases, with 5 bases of the junction left unmatched. Sequencing was carried out using peripheral blood. The TCR comes from a human donor in a cohort sampled during active COVID-19. The chain is built from TRBV7-9 and TRBJ1-1, with TRBD1 matching over 12 bases. DNA for the CDR3: TGTGCCAGCAGGGCCGGGACAGGGGGCTTGAACACTGAAGCTTTCTTT. It encodes CASRAGTGGLNTEAFF.